This TCR beta chain was recorded in a study of post-analysis software for immune sequencing data. Notes on the study in general: Elevated frequency relative to controls characterized four or five TRBV segments in patients, TRBV5-6, TRBV5-1 and TRBV20-1 among them. Patients with multiple sclerosis recorded significantly lower normalized Chao1 diversity than controls, the study found. Strong co-clustering by F measure was evident for samples that had been prepared in the same batch.

TCR beta libraries were prepared from cDNA with unique molecular identifiers. Each sample of about 0.95 to 11 million input T cells yielded 500,000 or so cDNA molecules, so each molecule approximated one T cell. TCRdb analysed the PCR reads with MiXCR anew, one entry per CDR3 protein. The table includes about 820,000 distinct CDR3 sequences, 53% detected once. Note on this clonotype: Antigen: not known.

This CDR3 spans 13 amino acids. V dropped 0 bases and J dropped 11; count of bases not matched to a gene: 5. The sequencing input was blood. The rearrangement uses TRBV12-3 or TRBV12-4 and TRBJ1-1, with TRBD1 matching 8 bases. This clonotype was sampled from a girl between 10 and 17 years old with multiple sclerosis. The CDR3 region is CASSLADRGAAFF. The DNA of the CDR3 is TGTGCCAGCAGTTTAGCTGACAGGGGCGCGGCTTTCTTT.